Following are 22 T cell receptor beta chains from one sample sequenced in a study of T cell responses to AZD1222 COVID-19 vaccine. The repertoire was sequenced with immunoSEQ multiplex PCR; TCRdb's copy has only in-frame clones and lacks some. The profile covers under 25,000 clones, with 84% appearing a single time and 15% to 20% taken by the ten largest. The sequencing used peripheral blood, collected 28 days after the second AZD1222 dose. These receptors were taken from an adult who received the AZD1222 COVID-19 vaccine.

V usage is TRBV6-2 or TRBV6-3 and J usage is TRBJ2-7, with D perhaps matching TRBD1 (5 bases). Germline assignment: CDR1 MNHEY and CDR2 SVGEGT. This CDR3 spans 12 amino acids. Trimming stripped 6 bases from V and 6 bases from J, with 12 bases between. The CDR3 DNA sequence: TGTGCCAGCAGCGAAGATAGGGGCGAGCAGTACTTC. Translated, it gives CASSEDRGEQYF.

This chain links TRBV28 with TRBJ2-5, with D perhaps TRBD1 (6 bases). The germline V and J ends were trimmed by 3 bases and 0 bases, with 14 bases remaining between them. The CDR3 loop spans 16 amino acids. The germline gives CDR1 MDHEN, CDR2 SYDVKM. CDR3: CASSFSWDNYQETQYF. DNA of the CDR3: TGTGCCAGCAGTTTTAGTTGGGACAACTACCAAGAGACCCAGTACTTC.

V gene TRBV6-5 combines with J gene TRBJ2-1, with 8 bases that match TRBD1. Trimming at V came to 11 bases and at J to 5 bases, leaving 8 bases not matched to a gene. This CDR3 comprises 13 residues. Germline V lookup: CDR1 MNHEY, CDR2 SVGAGI. CDR3 sequence (DNA): TGTGCCGTAAACAGGGGGACCCACAATGAGCAGTTCTTC. Translating it yields CAVNRGTHNEQFF.

The genes are TRBV6-4 and TRBJ2-2, with 11 bases fitting TRBD2. In germline, CDR1 is MRHNA, CDR2 SNTAGT. J was trimmed by 7 bases and V by 5 bases; bases with no gene match: 3. The CDR3 runs to 14 residues. The CDR3 DNA is TGTGCCAGCAGTCGACTAGCGGGAAACGGGGAGCTGTTTTTT. Amino acids: CASSRLAGNGELFF.

V and J are TRBV5-1 and TRBJ2-5, with a tentative D call TRBD2 (5 bases). The CDR3 sequence is 15 residues long. V lost 7 bases and J 3 bases, leaving 19 bases between the germline ends. From germline, CDR1 is SGHRS and CDR2 YFSETQ. CDR3 sequence: CASQLVTTPEETQYF. CDR3 DNA: TGCGCCAGCCAACTCGTGACTACCCCGGAAGAGACCCAGTACTTC.

V is TRBV18 and J is TRBJ1-1; D is possibly TRBD1 (5 bases). The CDR3 totals 14 residues. CDR1 is KGHSH, CDR2 LQKENI, per germline. The V gene lost 5 bases and the J gene lost 1 base, with 11 bases spanning the gap. In DNA, the CDR3 is TGTGCCAGCTCATCTGGGGGTGGGAACACTGAAGCTTTCTTT. The encoded protein is CASSSGGGNTEAFF.

The genes are TRBV6-2 or TRBV6-3 and TRBJ2-7; 7 bases are a match to TRBD2. The CDR3 spans 13 residues. CDR1 is MNHEY, CDR2 SVGEGT, per germline. After removal of 5 bases from V and 2 bases from J, the junction contained 3 bases not matched to a gene. The CDR3 nucleotides read TGTGCCAGCAGTCTAGCGGAAACCTACGAGCAGTACTTC. Its translation: CASSLAETYEQYF.

V is TRBV11-3 and J is TRBJ2-5, with D tentatively TRBD1 (7 bases). Between the trimmed V and J ends, which lost 5 bases and 1 base, there was a span of 14 bases. The germline CDR1 and CDR2 sequences are SGHNT and YENEEA. This CDR3 region has 15 residues. The CDR3 sequence is CASSPAGQSQETQYF. CDR3 in DNA: TGTGCCAGCAGCCCGGCGGGACAGAGCCAAGAGACCCAGTACTTC.

The gene calls are TRBV5-8 and TRBJ2-2, with a tentative D call TRBD2 (6 bases). V was pared by 5 bases and J by 0 bases, with 20 bases between. CDR1 is SGHTS, CDR2 YDEGEE, per germline. This CDR3 contains 18 residues. The CDR3 DNA reads as TGTGCCAGCAGAGTATGGTACACCGGGACTTCGAACACCGGGGAGCTGTTTTTT. Its protein product is CASRVWYTGTSNTGELFF.

This chain connects TRBV7-6 to TRBJ1-4; D is ambiguous. V was pared by 9 bases and J by 6 bases, with 20 bases between. From germline, CDR1 is SGHVS and CDR2 FNYEAQ. This CDR3 is built from 15 residues. Written as DNA, the CDR3 is TGTGCCAGTCCCTTAACGGGAGTAGATCATGAAAAACTGTTTTTT. Translating gives CASPLTGVDHEKLFF.

This chain connects TRBV7-2 to TRBJ2-2; 7 bases are shared with TRBD1. The CDR3 is 14 amino acids. With 4 bases clipped from V and 5 bases from J, the junction kept 4 bases outside the gene matches. Germline V gene data show CDR1 as SGHTA and CDR2 as FQGNSA. The CDR3 loop is CASSSDRVTGELFF. As DNA, the CDR3 is TGTGCCAGCAGCTCCGACAGGGTTACCGGGGAGCTGTTTTTT.

This chain joins TRBV7-9 and TRBJ1-1; D not certain. The CDR3 spans 12 residues. CDR1 is SEHNR and CDR2 is FQNEAQ in the germline V gene (reference sequence). V was clipped by 1 base and J by 6 bases, with 6 bases between them. The CDR3, as DNA: TGTGCCAGCAGCTTAGTGGCCGCTGAAGCTTTCTTT. Translated, it gives CASSLVAAEAFF.

The chain couples TRBV11-3 to TRBJ2-2, with D tentatively TRBD1 (5 bases). V was clipped by 3 bases and J by 6 bases, with 11 bases between them. The CDR3 totals 14 residues. Germline V gene lookup returns CDR1 SGHNT and CDR2 YENEEA. CDR3 nucleotides: TGTGCCAGCAGCTTGGGTGTGGGGCCCGGGGAGCTGTTTTTT. Translated, it gives CASSLGVGPGELFF.

The chain couples TRBV18 to TRBJ1-1; D gene ambiguous. This CDR3 has 13 amino acids. V lost 1 base and J lost 6, with 9 bases in between. Germline assignment: CDR1 KGHSH and CDR2 LQKENI. CDR3 sequence (DNA): TGTGCCAGCTCACCACGGATACAGCCTGAAGCTTTCTTT. Translating it yields CASSPRIQPEAFF.

The chain combines TRBV5-1 with TRBJ1-5; D may be TRBD1 (5 bases). The CDR3 extends over 15 amino acids. Trimming removed 0 bases from V and 6 bases from J, with 13 bases in between. From germline, CDR1 is SGHRS and CDR2 YFSETQ. The CDR3 reads CASSLEGAVGQPQHF. Here the CDR3 DNA reads TGCGCCAGCAGCTTGGAAGGGGCAGTCGGTCAGCCCCAGCATTTT.

This clone was seen once. The chain is built from TRBV11-2 and TRBJ1-1; D is uncertain. Per the germline V gene, CDR1 is SGHAT and CDR2 is FQNNGV. The CDR3 extends over 13 amino acids. V lost 0 bases, J lost 5 bases, and 7 bases lay in between. CDR3 in DNA: TGTGCCAGCAGCTTAGACAGGCGAACTGAAGCTTTCTTT. Amino acid sequence: CASSLDRRTEAFF. Complete variable domain (other parts from reference TRBV11-2 and TRBJ1-1): EAGVAQSPRYKIIEKRQSVAFWCNPISGHATLYWYQQILGQGPKLLIQFQNNGVVDDSQLPKDRFSAERLKGVDSTLKIQPAKLEDSAVYLCASSLDRRTEAFFGQGTRLTVV.

This clone occurred a few times. The genes are TRBV10-1 and TRBJ2-1, with D unclear. The germline V gene has CDR1 WNHNN and CDR2 SYGVQD (reference sequence). The V gene lost 4 bases and the J gene lost 9 bases, with 10 bases spanning the gap. The CDR3 consists of 12 residues. The CDR3 nucleotides are TGCGCCAGCAGTGGGGGTTTGGGTGAGCAGTTCTTC. It is translated as CASSGGLGEQFF.

This clone was detected a few times. The V call is TRBV18, the J call TRBJ1-1; maybe TRBD1 (5 bases). The CDR3 contains 15 residues. Germline V gives CDR1 KGHSH, CDR2 LQKENI. Trimming cost V 1 base and J 3 bases, with 12 bases left between them. CDR3 sequence reads: CASSPQRGLDTEAFF. The DNA of the CDR3 is TGTGCCAGCTCACCACAGAGGGGTTTGGACACTGAAGCTTTCTTT. The full variable domain, completed using reference TRBV18 and TRBJ1-1, is NAGVMQNPRHLVRRRGQEARLRCSPMKGHSHVYWYRQLPEEGLKFMVYLQKENIIDESGMPKERFSAEFPKEGPSILRIQQVVRGDSAAYFCASSPQRGLDTEAFFGQGTRLTVV.

The chain links TRBV6-6 to TRBJ1-1, with 8 bases that match TRBD1. The CDR3 length is 14 residues. The V gene's germline CDR1 is MNHNY and CDR2 SVGAGI (reference sequence). The V gene end was trimmed by 5 bases and the J gene end by 2 bases; junction bases not matched to a gene: 4. This chain's CDR3 is CASSQTGVNTEAFF. The CDR3 DNA follows: TGTGCCAGCAGTCAGACAGGGGTAAACACTGAAGCTTTCTTT.

This clone was seen only a few times. As DNA, the CDR3 is TGTGCCAGCGGCAGGGGGAATCAATATAGCACAGATACGCAGTATTTT. Residues: CASGRGNQYSTDTQYF. The chain carries TRBV11-2 and TRBJ2-3, with 7 bases fitting TRBD1. V trimming: 8 bases; J trimming: 0 bases; junction bases outside the gene matches: 11. Germline V gene data show CDR1 as SGHAT and CDR2 as FQNNGV. The CDR3 loop spans 16 amino acids. The complete variable domain, with remaining parts taken from reference TRBV11-2 and TRBJ2-3, reads EAGVAQSPRYKIIEKRQSVAFWCNPISGHATLYWYQQILGQGPKLLIQFQNNGVVDDSQLPKDRFSAERLKGVDSTLKIQPAKLEDSAVYLCASGRGNQYSTDTQYFGPGTRLTVL.

This clone was found a few times. The chain is built from TRBV28 and TRBJ1-1, with D maybe TRBD1 (6 bases). From germline, CDR1 is MDHEN and CDR2 SYDVKM. Trimming cost V 6 bases and J 4 bases, with 12 bases left between them. This CDR3 comprises 13 residues. This CDR3 reads CASRLQGITEAFF. DNA of the CDR3: TGTGCCAGCAGACTACAGGGTATCACTGAAGCTTTCTTT.

The V gene is TRBV5-1, the J gene TRBJ1-1, with 8 bases aligning to TRBD1. The germline CDR1 and CDR2 sequences are SGHRS and YFSETQ. Germline trimming cut 3 bases from V and 7 bases from J; bases unmatched to any gene: 11. The CDR3 is 15 residues long. The CDR3 reads CASSSPGQGGIEAFF. The CDR3 coding sequence is TGCGCCAGCAGCTCCCCCGGACAGGGTGGGATTGAAGCTTTCTTT.